The rows below give T cell receptor beta chains drawn from one sample of a study of shared clonotypes between healthy human individuals. Profiling relied on immunoSEQ multiplex PCR, and the TCRdb table lists in-frame clones only, not all of them. The sample carries millions of clones, over 85% recorded once. Material for sequencing was naive CD4+ T cells sorted from blood. The receptors stem from a man in his late teens or twenties in good health. Both conserved end residues are part of each CDR3. The D gene is left open where the match is weak. Some rows have no size entry. The others give once, few or many, or a class for an expanded clone.

d_call: -
clone_size: -
j_call: TRBJ1-6
v_call: TRBV7-9
cdr3_aa: CASSTGPINSPLHF
cdr3_nt: TGTGCCAGCAGCACGGGACCTATAAATTCACCCCTCCACTTT

d_call: -
clone_size: -
j_call: TRBJ1-2
v_call: TRBV6-1
cdr3_aa: CASSEALRSVDYTF
cdr3_nt: TGTGCCAGCAGTGAAGCGCTTCGATCAGTTGACTACACCTTC

d_call: -
clone_size: -
j_call: TRBJ1-1
v_call: TRBV30
cdr3_aa: CAWSEGRPGNTEAFF
cdr3_nt: TGTGCCTGGAGTGAGGGCAGGCCTGGGAACACTGAAGCTTTCTTT

d_call: -
clone_size: -
j_call: TRBJ1-4
v_call: TRBV12-5
cdr3_aa: CASGSSGSSEKLFF
cdr3_nt: TGTGCTAGTGGTAGCTCGGGGTCATCTGAAAAACTGTTTTTT

d_call: -
clone_size: -
j_call: TRBJ1-5
v_call: TRBV5-1
cdr3_aa: CASSLVPEKQPQHF
cdr3_nt: TGCGCCAGCAGCTTGGTTCCAGAAAAACAGCCCCAGCATTTT

d_call: -
clone_size: -
j_call: TRBJ1-4
v_call: TRBV10-3
cdr3_aa: CAISPTLGEKLFF
cdr3_nt: TGTGCCATCAGCCCTACCCTAGGAGAAAAACTGTTTTTT

d_call: -
clone_size: -
j_call: TRBJ1-4
v_call: TRBV30
cdr3_aa: CAWSPRVDINEKLFF
cdr3_nt: TGTGCCTGGAGCCCCAGGGTCGATATTAATGAAAAACTGTTTTTT

d_call: -
clone_size: -
j_call: TRBJ2-7
v_call: TRBV28
cdr3_aa: CASTQGKAYEQYF
cdr3_nt: TGTGCCAGCACTCAGGGGAAGGCCTACGAGCAGTACTTC

d_call: -
clone_size: few
j_call: TRBJ2-3
v_call: TRBV20-1
cdr3_aa: CSARFLGAQYF
cdr3_nt: TGCAGTGCTAGATTTCTCGGGGCGCAGTATTTT

d_call: TRBD2
clone_size: -
j_call: TRBJ2-7
v_call: TRBV12-5
cdr3_aa: CASGLGGTDSYEQYF
cdr3_nt: TGTGCTAGTGGGTTGGGGGGGACGGATTCCTACGAGCAGTACTTC

d_call: TRBD1
clone_size: -
j_call: TRBJ2-6
v_call: TRBV30
cdr3_aa: CAWSRDRGPSVSGANVLTF
cdr3_nt: TGTGCCTGGAGTAGGGACAGGGGGCCCTCAGTCTCTGGGGCCAACGTCCTGACTTTC

d_call: TRBD1
clone_size: -
j_call: TRBJ1-5
v_call: TRBV18
cdr3_aa: CASKGTGNQPQHF
cdr3_nt: TGTGCCAGCAAAGGGACAGGGAATCAGCCCCAGCATTTT

d_call: TRBD2
clone_size: -
j_call: TRBJ2-5
v_call: TRBV5-1
cdr3_aa: CASSAKAGGQETQYF
cdr3_nt: TGCGCCAGCAGCGCCAAAGCGGGGGGGCAAGAGACCCAGTACTTC

d_call: TRBD1
clone_size: -
j_call: TRBJ1-1
v_call: TRBV5-1
cdr3_aa: CASSFSGQALNTEAFF
cdr3_nt: TGCGCCAGCAGCTTCTCCGGACAGGCCTTAAACACTGAAGCTTTCTTT

d_call: TRBD1
clone_size: -
j_call: TRBJ2-2
v_call: TRBV5-4
cdr3_aa: CASSVGQGMYAGELFF
cdr3_nt: TGTGCCAGCAGCGTGGGACAGGGGATGTATGCCGGGGAGCTGTTTTTT

d_call: TRBD2
clone_size: once
j_call: TRBJ2-4
v_call: TRBV5-5
cdr3_aa: CASSLFPSGSGDIQYF
cdr3_nt: TGTGCCAGCAGCTTGTTCCCTAGCGGGAGTGGTGACATTCAGTACTTC

d_call: -
clone_size: -
j_call: TRBJ1-4
v_call: TRBV5-8
cdr3_aa: CASSGTPGKLFF
cdr3_nt: TGTGCCAGCAGTGGGACTCCCGGAAAACTGTTTTTT

d_call: TRBD2
clone_size: -
j_call: TRBJ2-7
v_call: TRBV6-5
cdr3_aa: CASSPPGLAGGEQYF
cdr3_nt: TGTGCCAGCAGTCCGCCGGGACTAGCGGGAGGCGAGCAGTACTTC

d_call: TRBD2
clone_size: -
j_call: TRBJ2-5
v_call: TRBV5-6
cdr3_aa: CASSGGGQETQYF
cdr3_nt: TGTGCCAGCAGCGGCGGGGGGCAAGAGACCCAGTACTTC

d_call: -
clone_size: once
j_call: TRBJ2-3
v_call: TRBV2
cdr3_aa: CASSDYGRDTQYF
cdr3_nt: TGTGCCAGCAGTGACTATGGCAGGGATACGCAGTATTTT

d_call: -
clone_size: once
j_call: TRBJ2-3
v_call: TRBV4-3
cdr3_aa: CASSLQSFSGAEADTQYF
cdr3_nt: TGCGCCAGCAGTCTCCAATCCTTCAGCGGAGCGGAGGCAGATACGCAGTATTTT

d_call: -
clone_size: -
j_call: TRBJ2-7
v_call: TRBV2
cdr3_aa: CASKRRSGIDEQYF
cdr3_nt: TGTGCCAGCAAACGGCGGTCGGGGATCGACGAGCAGTACTTC

d_call: TRBD2
clone_size: -
j_call: TRBJ2-1
v_call: TRBV15
cdr3_aa: CATSSSPTSGGQGPYNEQFF
cdr3_nt: TGTGCCACCAGCAGTTCCCCGACTAGCGGGGGCCAGGGACCCTACAATGAGCAGTTCTTC

d_call: -
clone_size: once
j_call: TRBJ1-1
v_call: TRBV19
cdr3_aa: CASSMLWTNTEAFF
cdr3_nt: TGTGCCAGTAGTATGCTATGGACGAACACTGAAGCTTTCTTT

d_call: -
clone_size: -
j_call: TRBJ1-1
v_call: TRBV7-8
cdr3_aa: CASSLQGLNTEAFF
cdr3_nt: TGTGCCAGCAGCTTACAGGGGCTGAACACTGAAGCTTTCTTT

d_call: -
clone_size: -
j_call: TRBJ2-7
v_call: TRBV27
cdr3_aa: CASSYQQGYEQYF
cdr3_nt: TGTGCCAGCAGTTATCAACAGGGTTACGAGCAGTACTTC

d_call: -
clone_size: -
j_call: TRBJ1-6
v_call: TRBV5-1
cdr3_aa: CASSSMATVKGNSPLHF
cdr3_nt: TGCGCCAGCAGCTCGATGGCAACAGTAAAGGGTAATTCACCCCTCCACTTT

d_call: TRBD1
clone_size: -
j_call: TRBJ2-7
v_call: TRBV30
cdr3_aa: CAWTTPFGTGTYEQYF
cdr3_nt: TGTGCCTGGACCACTCCTTTCGGGACAGGGACCTACGAGCAGTACTTC

d_call: -
clone_size: -
j_call: TRBJ1-2
v_call: TRBV6-1
cdr3_aa: CASSENYGQGNPYGYTF
cdr3_nt: TGTGCCAGCAGTGAAAATTATGGGCAGGGAAACCCCTATGGCTACACCTTC

d_call: -
clone_size: -
j_call: TRBJ2-7
v_call: TRBV5-4
cdr3_aa: CASSLVSGYEQYF
cdr3_nt: TGTGCCAGCAGCTTAGTGTCGGGGTACGAGCAGTACTTC

d_call: TRBD2
clone_size: -
j_call: TRBJ2-5
v_call: TRBV18
cdr3_aa: CASSPVAGLEETQYF
cdr3_nt: TGTGCCAGCTCACCAGTAGCGGGGCTTGAAGAGACCCAGTACTTC

d_call: -
clone_size: -
j_call: TRBJ1-2
v_call: TRBV4-2
cdr3_aa: CASTVGSRYGYTF
cdr3_nt: TGTGCCAGCACTGTCGGCAGCCGCTATGGCTACACCTTC

d_call: -
clone_size: -
j_call: TRBJ2-1
v_call: TRBV30
cdr3_aa: CAWSVSGGPYNEQFF
cdr3_nt: TGTGCCTGGAGTGTCTCCGGGGGGCCCTACAATGAGCAGTTCTTC

d_call: -
clone_size: -
j_call: TRBJ2-7
v_call: TRBV5-1
cdr3_aa: CASSPDTSSYEQYF
cdr3_nt: TGCGCCAGCAGCCCGGACACCAGCTCCTACGAGCAGTACTTC

d_call: TRBD2
clone_size: -
j_call: TRBJ2-1
v_call: TRBV2
cdr3_aa: CASQTASGSEPGADEQFF
cdr3_nt: TGTGCCAGCCAGACGGCTAGCGGGTCAGAACCAGGAGCGGATGAGCAGTTCTTC

d_call: -
clone_size: -
j_call: TRBJ1-3
v_call: TRBV9
cdr3_aa: CASSDQGSGNTIYF
cdr3_nt: TGTGCCAGCAGCGACCAGGGTTCTGGAAACACCATATATTTT

d_call: -
clone_size: -
j_call: TRBJ1-4
v_call: TRBV7-8
cdr3_aa: CASGRSGEKLFF
cdr3_nt: TGTGCCAGCGGAAGGTCTGGGGAAAAACTGTTTTTT

d_call: TRBD2
clone_size: -
j_call: TRBJ2-1
v_call: TRBV11-2
cdr3_aa: CASSLTGGNEQFF
cdr3_nt: TGTGCCAGCAGCTTAACCGGGGGGAATGAGCAGTTCTTC